This T cell receptor beta chain was sequenced during a study of beta chain features in type 1 diabetes. Germline loops: CDR1 MNHNS, CDR2 SASEGT. V shed 5 bases and J shed 2 bases, with 13 bases lying between them. There are 15 residues in the CDR3. Overall study findings and caveats: In patients and controls equally, PCR might favor templates that are shorter.

Every bit of the isolated RNA underwent reverse transcription, so sequencing read expressed TCRB transcripts. Repertoires were generated with immunoSEQ multiplex PCR, while TCRdb's copy carries only in-frame clones and drops some. The table shows about 40,000 clones, with roughly 50% occurring only once. This clone has just a few counts. The antigen is unknown. Sequencing was carried out using stem cell memory CD4+ T cells from blood. V is TRBV6-1 and J is TRBJ1-5; the D gene is possibly TRBD1 (5 bases). This sequence was found in a woman aged 25 to 39 in good health. CDR3 coding DNA: TGTGCCAGCAGTAAGGACACGTTTGGCAATCAGCCCCAGCATTTT. Its translation: CASSKDTFGNQPQHF.